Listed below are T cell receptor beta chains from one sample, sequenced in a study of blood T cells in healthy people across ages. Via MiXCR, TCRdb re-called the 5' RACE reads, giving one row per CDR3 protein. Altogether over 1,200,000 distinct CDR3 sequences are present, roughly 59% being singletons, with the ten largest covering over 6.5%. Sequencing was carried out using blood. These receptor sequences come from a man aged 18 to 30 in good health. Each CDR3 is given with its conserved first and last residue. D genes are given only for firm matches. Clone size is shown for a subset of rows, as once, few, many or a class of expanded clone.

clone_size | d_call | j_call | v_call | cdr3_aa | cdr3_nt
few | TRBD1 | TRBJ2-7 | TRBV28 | CASSQGGPTVCEQYF | TGTGCCAGCAGCCAAGGGGGCCCTACGGTCTGCGAGCAGTACTTC
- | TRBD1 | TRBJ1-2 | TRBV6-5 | CASSYSKGGADYGYTF | TGTGCCAGCAGTTACTCGAAAGGGGGCGCGGACTATGGCTACACCTTC
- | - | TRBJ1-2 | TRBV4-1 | CASSQEIRSGGYTF | TGCGCCAGCAGCCAAGAGATCAGATCGGGGGGCTACACCTTC
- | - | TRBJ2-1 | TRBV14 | CASSQRSGRPNNKQFF | TGTGCCAGCAGCCAACGGTCGGGGAGGCCGAACAATAAGCAGTTCTTC
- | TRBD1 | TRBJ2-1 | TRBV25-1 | CASTRTGIYNEQFF | TGTGCCAGCACCCGGACAGGGATCTACAATGAGCAGTTCTTC
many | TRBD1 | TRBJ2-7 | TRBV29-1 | CSVAGQGSSYEQYF | TGCAGCGTTGCCGGACAGGGGAGCTCCTACGAGCAGTACTTC
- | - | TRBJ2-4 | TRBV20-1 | CSAREGSLAKNIQYF | TGCAGTGCTAGAGAGGGCAGCTTAGCCAAAAACATTCAGTACTTC
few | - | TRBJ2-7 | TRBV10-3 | CAISDSGYEQYF | TGTGCCATCAGTGATAGCGGCTACGAGCAGTACTTC
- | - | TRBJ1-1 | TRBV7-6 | CASSGGTGMSTEAFF | TGTGCCAGCAGCGGGGGGACCGGGATGAGCACTGAAGCTTTCTTT
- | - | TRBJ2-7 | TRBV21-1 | CASSKEKDLRSYEQYF | TGTGCCAGCAGCAAAGAAAAGGATTTACGGTCCTACGAGCAGTACTTC
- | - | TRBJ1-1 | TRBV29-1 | CSVEEGSPEAFF | TGCAGCGTTGAAGAGGGAAGTCCTGAAGCTTTCTTT
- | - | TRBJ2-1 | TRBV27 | CASSLGGGLLTTNEQFF | TGTGCCAGCAGTTTAGGAGGGGGATTACTAACAACAAATGAGCAGTTCTTC
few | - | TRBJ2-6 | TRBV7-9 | CASSPDTTRSGANVLTF | TGTGCCAGCAGCCCCGACACTACCCGCTCTGGGGCCAACGTCCTGACTTTC
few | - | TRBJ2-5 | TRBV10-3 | CAISGALETQYF | TGTGCCATCAGCGGCGCGTTAGAGACCCAGTACTTC
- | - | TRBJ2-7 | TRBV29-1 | CSAGQLGDERYF | TGCAGCGCCGGTCAGCTGGGTGACGAGCGGTACTTC
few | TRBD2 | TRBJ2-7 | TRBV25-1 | CASSELGLAGGGEQYF | TGTGCCAGCAGTGAATTAGGACTAGCGGGAGGAGGCGAGCAGTACTTC
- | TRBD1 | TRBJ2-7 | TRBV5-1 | CASSLVGGVDEQYF | TGCGCCAGCAGCTTGGTAGGGGGCGTCGACGAGCAGTACTTC
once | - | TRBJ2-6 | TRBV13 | CASSLVSGANVPTF | TGTGCCAGCAGCTTAGTATCTGGGGCCAACGTCCCGACTTTC
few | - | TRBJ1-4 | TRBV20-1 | CSARNPGMANEKLFF | TGCAGTGCTAGGAACCCGGGGATGGCTAATGAAAAACTGTTTTTT
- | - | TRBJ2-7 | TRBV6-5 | CATRTVPYEHYF | TGTGCCACCAGGACGGTACCCTACGAGCATTACTTC
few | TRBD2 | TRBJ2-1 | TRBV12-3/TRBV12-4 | CASSFFAGADNEQFF | TGTGCCAGTAGTTTCTTTGCGGGAGCTGACAATGAGCAGTTCTTC
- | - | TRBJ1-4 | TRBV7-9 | CASSSLEKTGEKLFF | TGTGCCAGCAGCTCCCTGGAAAAGACAGGTGAAAAACTGTTTTTT